A selection of T cell receptor beta chains follows, all from one sample in a study of blood T cell repertoires in COVID-19. Here immunoSEQ multiplex PCR was the method, and the copy in TCRdb shows in-frame clones only, minus some. The sample has fewer than 250,000 clones; roughly nine tenths are singletons. Sequenced material: peripheral blood. Every receptor here comes from a woman aged 60-75 years who had recovered from COVID-19. CDR3s include the opening cysteine and the closing phenylalanine or tryptophan. The D gene is left open where the match is weak. Some rows mark clone size as missing; the rest say once, few, many or name a class of expanded clone.

V	D	size	J	CDR3	DNA
TRBV18	NA	NA	TRBJ1-1	CASSGQNTEAFF	TGTGCCAGCTCAGGACAGAACACTGAAGCTTTCTTT
TRBV29-1	TRBD1	once	TRBJ2-7	CSVVGTGEGSYEQYF	TGCAGCGTAGTAGGGACAGGGGAAGGCTCCTACGAGCAGTACTTC
TRBV7-2	NA	NA	TRBJ2-3	CASSPGLDTQYF	TGTGCCAGCAGCCCAGGTCTGGATACGCAGTATTTT
TRBV7-9	NA	NA	TRBJ1-2	CASSLLPTDYYGYTF	TGTGCCAGCAGCTTACTCCCCACGGACTACTATGGCTACACCTTC
TRBV7-9	NA	NA	TRBJ1-2	CASSFGGADYGYTF	TGTGCCAGCAGCTTCGGGGGGGCTGACTATGGCTACACCTTC
TRBV1	NA	once	TRBJ1-4	CTSSPITLSGVLSNNEKLFF	TGCACCAGCAGCCCCATTACCCTGTCAGGGGTTCTATCGAATAATGAAAAACTGTTTTTT
TRBV7-2	NA	NA	TRBJ1-5	CASSPGGYNQPQHF	TGTGCCAGCAGCCCCGGAGGGTACAATCAGCCCCAGCATTTT
TRBV4-2	NA	NA	TRBJ1-5	CASSQDGGRVPPQHF	TGTGCCAGCAGCCAAGACGGAGGACGGGTTCCGCCCCAGCATTTT
TRBV29-1	TRBD2	NA	TRBJ2-1	CSVEGTPSGGYNEQFF	TGCAGCGTTGAAGGGACCCCTAGCGGGGGTTACAATGAGCAGTTCTTC
TRBV7-2	NA	NA	TRBJ2-2	CASSPRGGANTGELFF	TGTGCCAGCAGCCCACGTGGAGGGGCGAACACCGGGGAGCTGTTTTTT
TRBV28	TRBD2	NA	TRBJ2-1	CAAGGPYNEQFF	TGTGCGGCGGGGGGGCCCTACAATGAGCAGTTCTTC
TRBV14	TRBD2	NA	TRBJ2-2	CASRPGGARYTGELFF	TGTGCCAGCAGACCGGGAGGGGCAAGGTACACCGGGGAGCTGTTTTTT
TRBV10-3	NA	NA	TRBJ2-5	CAISESTRRGRGETQYF	TGTGCCATCAGTGAGTCGACTAGGCGGGGCCGCGGGGAGACCCAGTACTTC
TRBV5-1	TRBD2	NA	TRBJ2-3	CASSLQRGGSDTQYF	TGCGCCAGCAGCTTGCAGCGGGGAGGTTCAGATACGCAGTATTTT
TRBV28	TRBD1	NA	TRBJ1-1	CASYTGGSSYDTEAFF	TGTGCCAGCTATACAGGGGGGTCTTCGTACGACACTGAAGCTTTCTTT
TRBV5-1	TRBD2	NA	TRBJ2-1	CASSSLAGAHNEQFF	TGCGCCAGCAGCTCGCTAGCGGGGGCCCACAATGAGCAGTTCTTC